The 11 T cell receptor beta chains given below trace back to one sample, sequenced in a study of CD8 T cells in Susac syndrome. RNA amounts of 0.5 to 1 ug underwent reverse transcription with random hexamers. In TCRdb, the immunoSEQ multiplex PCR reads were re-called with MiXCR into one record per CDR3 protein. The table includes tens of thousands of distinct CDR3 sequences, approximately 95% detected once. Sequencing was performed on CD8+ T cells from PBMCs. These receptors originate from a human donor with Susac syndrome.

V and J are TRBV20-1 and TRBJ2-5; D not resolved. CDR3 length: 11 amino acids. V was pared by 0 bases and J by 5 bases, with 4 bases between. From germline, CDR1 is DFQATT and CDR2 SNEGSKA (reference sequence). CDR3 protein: CSAREGETQYF. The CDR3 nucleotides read TGCAGTGCTAGAGAGGGCGAGACCCAGTACTTC.

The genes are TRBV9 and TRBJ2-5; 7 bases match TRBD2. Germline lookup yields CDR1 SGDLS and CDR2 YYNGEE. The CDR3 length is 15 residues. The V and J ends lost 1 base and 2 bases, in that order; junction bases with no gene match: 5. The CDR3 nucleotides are TGTGCCAGCAGCGTAAGAAGGGGAGGGCAAGAGACCCAGTACTTC. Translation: CASSVRRGGQETQYF. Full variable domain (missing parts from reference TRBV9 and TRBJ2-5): DSGVTQTPKHLITATGQRVTLRCSPRSGDLSVYWYQQSLDQGLQFLIQYYNGEERAKGNILERFSAQQFPDLHSELNLSSLELGDSALYFCASSVRRGGQETQYFGPGTRLLVL.

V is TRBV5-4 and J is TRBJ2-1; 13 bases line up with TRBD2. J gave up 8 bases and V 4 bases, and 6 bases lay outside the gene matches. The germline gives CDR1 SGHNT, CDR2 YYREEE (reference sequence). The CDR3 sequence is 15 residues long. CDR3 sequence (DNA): TGTGCCAGCAGCCCCGGGACTAGCGGGGTGGATGAGCAGTTCTTC. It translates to CASSPGTSGVDEQFF.

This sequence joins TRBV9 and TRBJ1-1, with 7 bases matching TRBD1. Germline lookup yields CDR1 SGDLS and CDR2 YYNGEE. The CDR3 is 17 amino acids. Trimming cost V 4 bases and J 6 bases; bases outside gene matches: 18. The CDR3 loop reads CASSLGGQRQGRPEAFF. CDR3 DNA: TGTGCCAGCAGCTTAGGGGGCCAGAGACAGGGTCGCCCTGAAGCTTTCTTT.

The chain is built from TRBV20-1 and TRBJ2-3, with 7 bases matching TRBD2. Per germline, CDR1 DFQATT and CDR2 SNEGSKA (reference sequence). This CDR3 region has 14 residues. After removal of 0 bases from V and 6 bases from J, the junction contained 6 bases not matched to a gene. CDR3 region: CSARDGRGMDTQYF. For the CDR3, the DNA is TGCAGTGCTAGAGATGGGCGGGGGATGGATACGCAGTATTTT.

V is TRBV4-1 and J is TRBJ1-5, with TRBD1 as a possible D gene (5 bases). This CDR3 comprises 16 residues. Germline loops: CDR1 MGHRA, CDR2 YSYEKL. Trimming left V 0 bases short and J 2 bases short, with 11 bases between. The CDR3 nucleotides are TGCGCCAGCAGCCAAGATTGGCAGGGAGGCAATCAGCCCCAGCATTTT. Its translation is CASSQDWQGGNQPQHF.

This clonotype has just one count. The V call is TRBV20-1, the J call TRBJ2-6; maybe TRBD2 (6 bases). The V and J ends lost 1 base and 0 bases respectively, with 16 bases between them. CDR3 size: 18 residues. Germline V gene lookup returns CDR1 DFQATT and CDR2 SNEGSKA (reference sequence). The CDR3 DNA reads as TGCAGTGCTAGAGTGCTCCTTAGCGGATTCTCTGGGGCCAACGTCCTGACTTTC. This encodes CSARVLLSGFSGANVLTF.

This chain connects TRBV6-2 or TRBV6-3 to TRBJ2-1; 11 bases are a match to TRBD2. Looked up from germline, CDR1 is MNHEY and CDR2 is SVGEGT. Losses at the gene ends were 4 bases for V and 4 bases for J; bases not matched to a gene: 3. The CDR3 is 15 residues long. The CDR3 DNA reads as TGTGCCAGCAGTTCGGGACTAGCGGATTACAATGAGCAGTTCTTC. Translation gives CASSSGLADYNEQFF.

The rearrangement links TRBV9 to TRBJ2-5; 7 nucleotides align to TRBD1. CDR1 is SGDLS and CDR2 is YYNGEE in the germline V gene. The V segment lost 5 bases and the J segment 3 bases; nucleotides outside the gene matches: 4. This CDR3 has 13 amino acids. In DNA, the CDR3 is TGTGCCAGCAGAGGGACAGTGGAAGAGACCCAGTACTTC. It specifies CASRGTVEETQYF.

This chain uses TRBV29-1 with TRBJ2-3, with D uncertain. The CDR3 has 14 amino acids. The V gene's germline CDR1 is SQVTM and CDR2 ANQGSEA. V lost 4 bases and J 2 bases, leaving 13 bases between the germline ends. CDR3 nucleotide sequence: TGCAGCGTTGTGGTTATCGGCCCCACAGATACGCAGTATTTT. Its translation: CSVVVIGPTDTQYF.

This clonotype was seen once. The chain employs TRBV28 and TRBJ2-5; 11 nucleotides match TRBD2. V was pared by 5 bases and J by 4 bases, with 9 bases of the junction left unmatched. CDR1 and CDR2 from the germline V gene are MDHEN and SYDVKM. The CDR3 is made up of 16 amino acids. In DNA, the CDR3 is TGTGCCAGCAGTGTAACCGGGACTAGCGGAGTAGAGACCCAGTACTTC. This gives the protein CASSVTGTSGVETQYF. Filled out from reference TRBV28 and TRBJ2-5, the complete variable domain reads DVKVTQSSRYLVKRTGEKVFLECVQDMDHENMFWYRQDPGLGLRLIYFSYDVKMKEKGDIPEGYSVSREKKERFSLILESASTNQTSMYLCASSVTGTSGVETQYFGPGTRLLVL.